Given below is one T cell receptor beta chain in context. Its antigen is unknown. One base separates it from a far larger clone, so it is likely a read error. The library was prepared using multiplex PCR. The sequencer was an Illumina HiSeq 4000. CDR3 regions were amplified by Arm-PCR with iRepertoire HTBI primers to construct TCR beta libraries. PCR products were gel purified before sequencing. Under the source paper's analysis protocol: Gene usage analysis of CDR3 amino acid clonotypes relied on the 60 or so TRBV and 14 TRBJ segments identified across samples. Filtered high-quality paired reads were merged into contigs using COPE and FqMerger. BLAST was used to align contigs to the IMGT TRBV, TRBD and TRBJ reference genes, and CDR3 was defined following IMGT. Clonotypes above 0.1% frequency were classified as highly expanded clones. Repertoire diversity was measured by Shannon entropy, and V-J evenness by the Gini coefficient. Clonotypes shared by more than one individual were considered public. TCRdb trimmed public reads at Q25 via fastp, called clones via MiXCR and kept in-frame beta chains. Each record represents a unique CDR3 protein, reported with the most common genes and DNA among its rows. The V and J calls come from TCRdb's annotation, not from the publication. The sample table lists approximately 300,000 distinct CDR3 sequences, roughly 18% of them with a count of one. Roughly 40% of the sample belongs to the ten largest clones.

This entry belongs to a study of regulatory T cells in long-lasting Graves disease (dated by TCRdb to the early 2020s). Describing the broader study: Newly diagnosed Graves' disease patients had taken antithyroid drugs for less than 3 months. TCR sequencing covered 13 persistent and 20 or so newly diagnosed Graves' disease patients, some 33 samples in total. Patients with persistent Graves' disease were compared with patients with newly diagnosed Graves' disease using TCR sequencing and RNA sequencing of peripheral blood. The study took place in China and was registered as a clinical trial. Summary of the overall study and its limitations: TRBV28, TRBJ1-2 and TRBJ2-5 were preferentially used in persistent disease, while TRBV20-1 and TRBJ2-1 were favored in newly diagnosed disease. A larger number of public clonotypes was shared among persistent patients (around 2,500) than among newly diagnosed patients (roughly 970). Sequencing and analysis were limited to the TCR beta chain. Peripheral blood alone was examined, since thyroid tissue, which constituted the primary lesion, could not be accessed. The authors acknowledged the small sample size as a limitation that may reduce accuracy. Lower TCR Shannon entropy and fewer highly expanded clones were observed in persistent Graves' disease patients than in newly diagnosed patients, which suggested clonal expansion.

The CDR3 goes from the cysteine to the phenylalanine over 15 residues. The DNA shown is the 45-base CDR3, in frame from base 1. The germline V gene supplies CDR1 SNHLY and CDR2 FYNNEI. The time point label of this sample denotes: newly diagnosed GD, antithyroid drugs for less than 3 months. For both TCR sequencing and RNA sequencing, RNA was extracted from PBMCs in TRIzol. Graves' disease was diagnosed according to American Thyroid Association guidelines. Recruitment of patients was carried out at an endocrinology department in Xi'an, China. Each patient gave 7.5 to 10 milliliters of peripheral blood, collected in an EDTA anticoagulant tube. Ficoll Paque Plus density gradient separation was used to isolate PBMCs, and no further T cell sorting was done. RNA quality was checked with an Agilent 2100 Bioanalyzer and agarose gel, and concentration with a NanoDrop 2000.

This sequence uses TRBV2 and TRBJ2-1; a stretch of 7 junction bases matches TRBD1. The J call may be faulty, since TRBJ2-3 better matches the DNA end. This receptor was obtained from a female donor with Graves disease. The sequences come from peripheral blood mononuclear cells (PBMCs), collected at new diagnosis, from a patient treated with antithyroid drugs. The CDR3 reads CASSGAPQGWPLQYF. The nucleotide sequence is given as TGTGCCAGCAGTGGGGCCCCACAGGGGTGGCCCTTGCAGTATTTT.